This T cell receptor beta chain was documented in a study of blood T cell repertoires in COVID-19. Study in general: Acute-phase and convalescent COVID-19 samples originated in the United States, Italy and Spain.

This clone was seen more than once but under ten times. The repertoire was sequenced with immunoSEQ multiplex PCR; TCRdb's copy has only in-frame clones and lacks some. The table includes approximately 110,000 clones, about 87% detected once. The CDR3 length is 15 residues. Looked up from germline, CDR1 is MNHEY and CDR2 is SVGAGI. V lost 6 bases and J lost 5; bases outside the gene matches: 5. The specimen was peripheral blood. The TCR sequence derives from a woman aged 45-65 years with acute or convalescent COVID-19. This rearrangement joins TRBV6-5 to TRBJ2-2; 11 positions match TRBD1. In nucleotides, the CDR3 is TGTGCCAGCAGCCGCGGGACAGGGGGGACCGGGGAGCTGTTTTTT. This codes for CASSRGTGGTGELFF.